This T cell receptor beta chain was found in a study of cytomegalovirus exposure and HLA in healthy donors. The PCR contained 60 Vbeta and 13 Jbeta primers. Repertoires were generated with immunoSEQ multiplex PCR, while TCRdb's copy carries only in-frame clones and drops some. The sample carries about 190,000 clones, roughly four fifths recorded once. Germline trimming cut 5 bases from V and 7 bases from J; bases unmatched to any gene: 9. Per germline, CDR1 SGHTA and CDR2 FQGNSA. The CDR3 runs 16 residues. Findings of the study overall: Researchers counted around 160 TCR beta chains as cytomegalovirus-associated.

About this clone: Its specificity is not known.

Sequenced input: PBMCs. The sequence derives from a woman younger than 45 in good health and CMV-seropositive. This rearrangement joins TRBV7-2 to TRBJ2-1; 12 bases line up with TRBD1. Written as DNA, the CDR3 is TGTGCCAGCAGCAGCGCCGGGACAGGGGGCTTTAATGAGCAGTTCTTC. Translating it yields CASSSAGTGGFNEQFF.